Detailed here is one T cell receptor (beta chain). Its matching antigen is unknown. This sample stems from a study of cytomegalovirus exposure and HLA in healthy donors. Study-level points and caveats: The study carried out a later analysis of TCR beta sequences. It associated some 18,000 of them with specific HLA alleles at a false discovery rate of 0.05. Researchers had no immune exposure information except CMV serostatus available.

A multiplex PCR was run with 60 Vbeta primers and 13 Jbeta primers. Some clones are missing from TCRdb's copy, which holds only in-frame ones; the method was immunoSEQ multiplex PCR. The table lists about 120,000 clones, more than 80% of them singletons. The germline V gene has CDR1 SGHNT and CDR2 YYREEE (reference sequence). This CDR3 is built from 15 residues. J was trimmed by 8 bases and V by 0 bases; bases with no gene match: 10. The sample taken for sequencing was PBMCs. This chain joins TRBV5-4 and TRBJ1-2, with 7 bases identical to TRBD1. The TCR sequence derives from a man in his thirties or forties in good health and CMV-seronegative. The CDR3 DNA is TGTGCCAGCAGCTTGGAACAGGGGTGGGCGCGGGGCTACACCTTC. Protein sequence: CASSLEQGWARGYTF.